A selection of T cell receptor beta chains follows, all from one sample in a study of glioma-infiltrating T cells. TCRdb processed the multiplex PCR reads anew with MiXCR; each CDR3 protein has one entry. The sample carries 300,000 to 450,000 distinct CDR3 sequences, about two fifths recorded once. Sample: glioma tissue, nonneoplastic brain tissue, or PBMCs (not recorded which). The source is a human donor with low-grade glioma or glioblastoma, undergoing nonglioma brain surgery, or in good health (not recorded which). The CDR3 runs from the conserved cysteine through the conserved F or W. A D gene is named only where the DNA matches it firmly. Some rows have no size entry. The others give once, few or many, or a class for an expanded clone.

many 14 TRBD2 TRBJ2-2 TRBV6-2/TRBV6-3 TGTGCCAGCCGGACTAGCGGGAACACCGGGGAGCTGTTTTTT CASRTSGNTGELFF
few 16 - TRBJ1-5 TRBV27 TGTGCCAGCAGTTTCCCCCAAGAACGTGGCAATCAGCCCCAGCATTTT CASSFPQERGNQPQHF
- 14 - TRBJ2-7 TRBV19 TGTGCCAGTAGTCCGCTAGGGACTCTCTTCGAGCAGTACTTC CASSPLGTLFEQYF
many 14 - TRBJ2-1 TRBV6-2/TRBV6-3 TGTGCCAGCAGTTTGGGACAACCCTACAATGAGCAGTTCTTC CASSLGQPYNEQFF
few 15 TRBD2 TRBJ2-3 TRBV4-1 TGCGCCAGCAGCCAAGCGGGACTACGCACAGATACGCAGTATTTT CASSQAGLRTDTQYF
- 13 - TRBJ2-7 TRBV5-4 TGTGCCAGCAGAGACAGGATTACCTACGAGCAGTACTTC CASRDRITYEQYF
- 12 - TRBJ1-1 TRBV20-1 TGCAGTGCAATGCCCGGATGGACCGAAGCTTTCTTT CSAMPGWTEAFF
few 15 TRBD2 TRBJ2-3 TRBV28 TGTGCCAGCAGTTTAAGACTAGCGGCCACAGATACGCAGTATTTT CASSLRLAATDTQYF
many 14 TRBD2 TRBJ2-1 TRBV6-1 TGTGCCACCAAGAGACTAGCGGGAAACAATGAGCAGTTCTTC CATKRLAGNNEQFF
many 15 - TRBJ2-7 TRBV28 TGTGCCAGCAGTTTATCGGGACTCGGATTTGACGAGCAGTACTTC CASSLSGLGFDEQYF
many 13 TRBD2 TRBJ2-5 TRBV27 TGTGCCAGCAGTTTAAGGACTAGCGAGACCCAGTACTTC CASSLRTSETQYF
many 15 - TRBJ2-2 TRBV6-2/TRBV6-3 TGTGCCAGCAGTGACTTATCTACGAACACCGGGGAGCTGTTTTTT CASSDLSTNTGELFF
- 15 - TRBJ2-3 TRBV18 TGTGCCAGCTCACCACCGGGAAAGCACACAGATACGCAGTATTTT CASSPPGKHTDTQYF
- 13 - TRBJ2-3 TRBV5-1 TGCGCCAGCAGCGAGGTGGAGGCTCCTACGCAGTATTTT CASSEVEAPTQYF
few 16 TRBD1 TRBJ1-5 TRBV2 TGTGCCAGCAGCGATGGACAGGGAAATAGCAATCAGCCCCAGCATTTT CASSDGQGNSNQPQHF
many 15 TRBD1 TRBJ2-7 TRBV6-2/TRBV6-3 TGTGCCAGCAGAAACAGGGGATGGAGTCCCTACGAGCAGTACTTC CASRNRGWSPYEQYF
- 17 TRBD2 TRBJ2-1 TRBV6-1 TGTGCCAGCAGTCCTGGACTAGCGGGAGGATCCTACAATGAGCAGTTCTTC CASSPGLAGGSYNEQFF
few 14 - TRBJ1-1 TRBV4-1 TGCGCCAGCAGCCAAAGAGGAGGGAACACTGAAGCTTTCTTT CASSQRGGNTEAFF
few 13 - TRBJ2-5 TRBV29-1 TGCAGCGTTCGAGGGTTGGCTCTCGAGACCCAGTACTTC CSVRGLALETQYF
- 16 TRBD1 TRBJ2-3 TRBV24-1 TGTGCCACCAGCAGCTCGGGACAGCCCCCCGCAGATACGCAGTATTTT CATSSSGQPPADTQYF
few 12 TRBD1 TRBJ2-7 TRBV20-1 TGCAGAGGCGGACAGGGGTTCGACGAGCAGTACTTC CRGGQGFDEQYF
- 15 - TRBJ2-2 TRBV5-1 TGCGCCAGCAGCTTGGTCGAGAGGAACACCGGGGAGCTGTTTTTT CASSLVERNTGELFF
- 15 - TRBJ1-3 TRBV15 TGTGCCACCAGCAGAGATCCTGGCTCTGGAAACACCATATATTTT CATSRDPGSGNTIYF
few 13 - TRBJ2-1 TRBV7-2 TGTGCCACGCATAGCTTAGTATCCAATGAGCAGTTCTTC CATHSLVSNEQFF
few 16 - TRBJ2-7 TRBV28 TGTGCCAGCAGTCCTGGACCGCCTTCACTGATCTACGAGCAGTACTTC CASSPGPPSLIYEQYF
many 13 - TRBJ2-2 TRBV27 TGTGCCAGCAACTCCGGATGGACCGGGGAGCTGTTTTTT CASNSGWTGELFF
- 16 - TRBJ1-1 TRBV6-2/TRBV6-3 TGTGCCAGCAGCCCGCAACGGGCGGGGGGCAACACTGAAGCTTTCTTT CASSPQRAGGNTEAFF
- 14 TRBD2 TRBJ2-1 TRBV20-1 TGCAGTGCGAGTACTAGCGGGACCTACAATGAGCAGTTCTTC CSASTSGTYNEQFF
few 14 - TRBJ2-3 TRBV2 TGTGCCAGCAGTGGGCTAGCCGGTGAAGATACGCAGTATTTT CASSGLAGEDTQYF
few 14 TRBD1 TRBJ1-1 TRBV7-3 TGTGCCAGCAGCTTGACAGGGGGGGACACTGAAGCTTTCTTT CASSLTGGDTEAFF
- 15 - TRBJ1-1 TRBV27 TGTGCCAGCAGATCCCTTAACGCGGTGAACACTGAAGCTTTGTTT CASRSLNAVNTEALF
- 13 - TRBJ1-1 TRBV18 TGTGCCAGCTCACCACCGGGGATCACTGAAGCTTTCTTT CASSPPGITEAFF
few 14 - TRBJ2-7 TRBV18 TGTGCCAGCTCACCCGGGACGGTCGGCTACGAGCAGTACTTC CASSPGTVGYEQYF
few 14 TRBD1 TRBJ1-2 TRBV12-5 TGTGCTAGTGGTTTTGGGGGGACAGTCTATGGCTACACCTTC CASGFGGTVYGYTF
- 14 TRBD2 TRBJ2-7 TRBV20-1 TGCAGTTCCCCCTCTAGCGGGAGAGGATACGAGCAGTATTTC CSSPSSGRGYEQYF
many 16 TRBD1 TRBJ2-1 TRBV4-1 TGCGCCAGCAGCCATGACGGGACAGGGGTCGGGGGTGAGCAGTTCTTC CASSHDGTGVGGEQFF
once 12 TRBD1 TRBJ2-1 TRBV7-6 TGTGCCAGCAGCTCTTACAGGGGTGAGCAGTTCTTC CASSSYRGEQFF
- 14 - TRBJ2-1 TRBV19 TGTGCCAGTACCACCACGACAGAATACAATGAGCAGTTCTTC CASTTTTEYNEQFF
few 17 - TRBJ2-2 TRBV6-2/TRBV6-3 TGTGCCAGCAGTTACCCCGTATGGGGTGTGAGTACCGGGGAGCTGTTTTTT CASSYPVWGVSTGELFF
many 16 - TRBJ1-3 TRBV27 TGTGCCAGCAGTTTATCCGCAGGGAACTCTGGAAACACCATATATTTT CASSLSAGNSGNTIYF
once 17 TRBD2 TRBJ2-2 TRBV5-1 TGCGCCAGCAGCCAAGCCGGGACTAGCGGGAAAACCGGGGAGCTGTTTTTT CASSQAGTSGKTGELFF